These T cell receptor beta chains were read from a single sample in a study of T cell changes during pregnancy in multiple sclerosis. This table comes from immunoSEQ multiplex PCR, and its TCRdb copy is limited to in-frame clones, with some not included. The data hold about 29,000 clones, with around nine tenths observed a single time. The sequences come from CD8+ T cells from peripheral blood mononuclear cells, collected after pregnancy. The receptors originated from a female donor with multiple sclerosis, enrolled in a pregnancy study. Both conserved end residues are part of each CDR3. The D gene is left open where the match is weak. The size field is filled for only some rows; it gives once, few, many or a size class.

d_call j_call clone_size v_call cdr3_aa cdr3_nt
TRBD2 TRBJ2-7 - TRBV29-1 CSVVSGRGLRYEQYF TGCAGCGTCGTGAGCGGGAGGGGGTTGAGGTACGAGCAGTACTTC
TRBD1 TRBJ2-3 - TRBV7-6 CASSSGTGPDTQYF TGTGCCAGCAGCTCCGGGACAGGACCAGATACGCAGTATTTT
TRBD2 TRBJ2-5 - TRBV7-3 CASSPGLAGAETQYF TGTGCCAGCAGCCCAGGACTAGCGGGAGCAGAGACCCAGTACTTC
TRBD1 TRBJ2-1 - TRBV30 CAWILGQLSYNEQFF TGTGCCTGGATTCTGGGACAGCTCTCCTACAATGAGCAGTTCTTC
TRBD1 TRBJ2-7 - TRBV15 CATSRRQGIDTYEQYF TGTGCCACCAGCAGAAGACAGGGGATCGACACCTACGAGCAGTACTTC
TRBD1 TRBJ2-7 - TRBV28 CASSSRTGSYEQYF TGTGCCAGCAGTTCCCGGACAGGATCCTACGAGCAGTACTTC
- TRBJ2-7 - TRBV7-9 CASSPPGSGEQYF TGTGCCAGCAGCCCGCCCGGATCAGGGGAGCAGTACTTC
TRBD1 TRBJ2-5 once TRBV7-9 CATSQGVEETQYF TGTGCCACTAGCCAGGGGGTCGAGGAGACCCAGTACTTC
TRBD1 TRBJ2-4 - TRBV23-1 CASRFRDRKNIQYF TGCGCCAGCAGATTTAGGGACAGAAAAAACATTCAGTACTTC
TRBD1 TRBJ1-2 - TRBV10-2 CASSESARGDGYTF TGCGCCAGCAGTGAATCCGCCAGGGGGGATGGCTACACCTTC
TRBD2 TRBJ2-5 - TRBV7-9 CASRLAPQETQYF TGTGCCAGCCGACTAGCGCCCCAAGAGACCCAGTACTTC
- TRBJ1-4 once TRBV18 CASSLGQFTEKLFF TGTGCCAGCTCACTTGGACAGTTCACGGAAAAACTGTTTTTT
TRBD2 TRBJ2-7 - TRBV5-1 CASSSLAGYGTEQYF TGCGCCAGCAGCTCCTTAGCGGGGTATGGTACAGAGCAGTACTTC
TRBD1 TRBJ2-1 once TRBV9 CASSETPQGAGNEQFF TGTGCCAGCAGCGAAACCCCACAGGGGGCTGGCAATGAGCAGTTCTTC
- TRBJ2-3 - TRBV19 CASSSQETDTQYF TGTGCCAGTAGTAGTCAAGAGACAGATACGCAGTATTTT
TRBD2 TRBJ2-1 - TRBV7-6 CASSLGGGRGEQFF TGTGCCAGCAGCTTAGGCGGCGGGAGGGGTGAGCAGTTCTTC
- TRBJ2-7 - TRBV19 CASSIGGAGSTYEQYF TGTGCCAGTAGTATCGGAGGGGCAGGTTCGACCTACGAGCAGTACTTC
- TRBJ1-1 - TRBV4-3 CASSQDGGGQTEAFF TGCGCCAGCAGCCAAGACGGGGGGGGCCAAACTGAAGCTTTCTTT
TRBD1 TRBJ2-7 - TRBV25-1 CASSESLRDSNYEQYF TGTGCCAGCAGTGAATCCCTCCGGGACAGCAACTACGAGCAGTACTTC
- TRBJ2-4 - TRBV9 CASSERGGEYIQYF TGTGCCAGCAGCGAGAGGGGGGGGGAGTACATTCAGTACTTC
TRBD2 TRBJ2-1 - TRBV29-1 CSVGGLAGGRYEQFF TGCAGCGTTGGCGGACTAGCGGGAGGAAGATATGAGCAGTTCTTC
TRBD2 TRBJ2-2 - TRBV4-3 CASSQDRLAGGSRAGELFF TGCGCCAGCAGCCAAGATCGACTAGCGGGAGGGTCAAGAGCCGGGGAGCTGTTTTTT
- TRBJ2-2 - TRBV6-4 CASSDSGGTAGELFF TGTGCCAGCAGTGACTCTGGGGGGACTGCCGGGGAGCTGTTTTTT
TRBD2 TRBJ2-1 - TRBV18 CASSPGTSGEYNEQFF TGTGCCAGCTCCCCCGGGACTAGCGGGGAATACAATGAGCAGTTCTTC
- TRBJ2-1 - TRBV30 CAWSVLLHNEQFF TGTGCCTGGAGTGTACTACTTCACAATGAGCAGTTCTTC
- TRBJ1-3 - TRBV11-2 CASSLGGTGNTIYF TGTGCCAGCAGCTTAGGAGGTACTGGAAACACCATATATTTT
- TRBJ1-1 - TRBV4-1 CASSQAGQNTNTEAFF TGCGCCAGCAGCCAAGCCGGACAGAACACTAACACTGAAGCTTTCTTT
- TRBJ2-3 - TRBV9 CASSEPITDTQYF TGTGCCAGCAGCGAGCCCATCACAGATACGCAGTATTTT
TRBD2 TRBJ2-1 once TRBV6-6 CASTAGGSYNEQFF TGTGCCAGCACGGCGGGAGGTAGCTACAATGAGCAGTTCTTC
- TRBJ1-1 - TRBV30 CAWSVTPGLNTEAFF TGTGCCTGGAGTGTAACCCCAGGGTTGAACACTGAAGCTTTCTTT
- TRBJ1-1 - TRBV19 CASSPQRAMNTEAFF TGTGCCAGTAGTCCCCAGAGAGCGATGAACACTGAAGCTTTCTTT
TRBD1 TRBJ2-7 - TRBV4-3 CASSQDQGVYYEQYF TGCGCCAGCAGCCAAGACCAGGGGGTCTACTACGAGCAGTACTTC
- TRBJ1-1 - TRBV4-1 CASGRQETSDEAFF TGCGCCAGCGGTAGACAGGAGACTTCCGATGAAGCTTTCTTT
TRBD2 TRBJ2-7 medium-sized TRBV14 CASSLTSGRGYEQYF TGTGCCAGCAGTCTAACTAGCGGGAGAGGTTACGAGCAGTACTTC
- TRBJ2-7 - TRBV4-1 CASSQEARSSYEQYF TGCGCCAGCAGCCAAGAGGCTAGGAGCTCCTACGAGCAGTACTTC
- TRBJ2-7 - TRBV9 CASGTGSPYEQYF TGTGCCAGCGGAACCGGGAGCCCCTACGAGCAGTACTTC
TRBD1 TRBJ2-3 - TRBV6-4 CASSPTGGTDTQYF TGTGCCAGCAGTCCGACAGGGGGCACAGATACGCAGTATTTT
TRBD1 TRBJ2-7 - TRBV9 CASSSGGPSYEQYF TGTGCCAGCAGTTCAGGGGGACCTTCCTACGAGCAGTACTTC
- TRBJ2-1 - TRBV7-9 CASTPHLDYTYNEQFF TGTGCCAGCACCCCCCACTTGGACTACACCTACAATGAGCAGTTCTTC
- TRBJ1-5 many TRBV19 CASSTIHSDGSQPQHF TGTGCCAGTAGCACGATACATTCAGATGGGAGTCAGCCCCAGCATTTT
TRBD2 TRBJ2-7 - TRBV27 CASSPEGPGGKEQYF TGTGCCAGCAGTCCCGAGGGTCCGGGGGGTAAAGAGCAGTACTTC
- TRBJ2-1 - TRBV11-2 CASSLPSSYNEQFF TGTGCCAGCAGCCTACCGTCCTCCTACAATGAGCAGTTCTTC
TRBD2 TRBJ2-1 - TRBV7-9 CASSRLAGADNEQFF TGTGCCAGCAGCAGACTAGCGGGAGCAGATAATGAGCAGTTCTTC
- TRBJ2-7 - TRBV27 CASSFTGFSYEQYF TGTGCCAGCAGTTTCACAGGGTTCTCCTACGAGCAGTACTTC
TRBD2 TRBJ2-1 once TRBV7-8 CASSVLAGAYNEQFF TGTGCCAGCAGCGTACTAGCGGGAGCGTACAATGAGCAGTTCTTC
- TRBJ2-2 - TRBV27 CASSLPRGKNTGELFF TGTGCCAGCAGTCTTCCCCGAGGGAAGAACACCGGGGAGCTGTTTTTT
- TRBJ2-1 - TRBV27 CASSLVGASYNEQFF TGTGCCAGCAGTTTGGTTGGGGCCTCCTACAATGAGCAGTTCTTC
TRBD1 TRBJ2-7 - TRBV27 CASSPTGTLVDEQYF TGTGCCAGCAGTCCGACAGGGACCCTAGTCGACGAGCAGTACTTC
- TRBJ1-5 - TRBV6-1 CASSTDRYSNQPQHF TGTGCCAGCAGCACCGACAGATATAGCAATCAGCCCCAGCATTTT
- TRBJ1-5 - TRBV28 CASSMPRQDDQPQHF TGTGCCAGCAGCATGCCACGACAGGATGATCAGCCCCAGCATTTT
TRBD1 TRBJ1-1 - TRBV7-2 CASSLAPGQWNTEAFF TGTGCCAGCAGCTTAGCGCCGGGACAGTGGAACACTGAAGCTTTCTTT
- TRBJ2-7 - TRBV4-3 CASSQEKGTPSEQYF TGCGCCAGCAGCCAAGAAAAAGGGACACCATCCGAGCAGTACTTC
TRBD2 TRBJ2-7 once TRBV13 CASSLRTGGPLYEQYF TGTGCCAGCAGCTTAAGGACGGGAGGGCCGCTCTACGAGCAGTACTTC
- TRBJ2-5 - TRBV5-6 CASSWRGEETQYF TGTGCCAGCAGCTGGAGGGGAGAAGAGACCCAGTACTTC